This entry lists 10 T cell receptor beta chains sequenced from one sample in a study of early stage breast cancer tumors. Only in-frame clones appear in the TCRdb table, and some are missing; sequencing was by immunoSEQ multiplex PCR. The sample yields 30,000 or so clones, 70% to 75% seen once. The sequenced material came from blood. The receptors here all came from a person aged 35-55 years with breast cancer.

The rearrangement uses TRBV28 and TRBJ2-2; the D is unclear. CDR3 length equals 13 residues. Germline V lookup: CDR1 MDHEN, CDR2 SYDVKM. Between the trimmed V and J ends, which lost 3 bases and 5 bases, there was a span of 7 bases. The CDR3: CASSFVETGELFF. CDR3 DNA: TGTGCCAGCAGTTTTGTGGAAACCGGGGAGCTGTTTTTT. The whole variable domain, filled in from reference TRBV28 and TRBJ2-2, reads DVKVTQSSRYLVKRTGEKVFLECVQDMDHENMFWYRQDPGLGLRLIYFSYDVKMKEKGDIPEGYSVSREKKERFSLILESASTNQTSMYLCASSFVETGELFFGEGSRLTVL.

This chain links TRBV19 with TRBJ2-3, with 10 bases fitting TRBD2. CDR1 is LNHDA, CDR2 SQIVND, per germline (reference sequence). The length of the CDR3 is 17 residues. The junction had 7 bases not matched to a gene; V was cut back by 0 bases and J by 4 bases. CDR3 region: CASSIEGLAGVADTQYF. In nucleotides, the CDR3 is TGTGCCAGTAGTATAGAAGGTCTAGCGGGAGTCGCAGATACGCAGTATTTT.

V and J are TRBV7-2 and TRBJ2-3; 14 positions agree with TRBD2. CDR1 SGHTA and CDR2 FQGNSA come from the germline V gene. There are 17 residues in the CDR3. The ends lost 3 bases at V and 5 bases at J; junction bases unmatched: 7. This CDR3 reads CASSLTSGRARVDTQYF. The CDR3 region has the DNA TGTGCCAGCAGCTTGACTAGCGGGAGGGCCCGGGTAGATACGCAGTATTTT.

This chain connects TRBV4-2 to TRBJ2-7; 8 nucleotides match TRBD2. With 4 bases clipped from V and 4 bases from J, the junction kept 9 bases outside the gene matches. The germline CDR1 and CDR2 sequences are LGHNA and YNFKEQ. This CDR3 is built from 15 residues. CDR3 sequence (DNA): TGTGCCAGCAGCCCTACTAGCGGAGCTTCTTACGAGCAGTACTTC. This encodes CASSPTSGASYEQYF.

This chain connects TRBV29-1 to TRBJ2-3; perhaps TRBD1 as D (6 bases). In germline, CDR1 is SQVTM, CDR2 ANQGSEA. Trimming took 1 base from V and 11 from J, leaving 19 bases between them. The CDR3 runs to 14 residues. The CDR3 protein is CSVEGRQGWIQQYF. DNA for the CDR3: TGCAGCGTTGAAGGGAGGCAGGGGTGGATTCAGCAGTATTTT.

The chain uses TRBV6-5 and TRBJ2-4; 8 nucleotides agree with TRBD2. Unmatched junction bases numbered 10, after V lost 6 bases and J lost 6 bases. Looked up from germline, CDR1 is MNHEY and CDR2 is SVGAGI. CDR3 size: 15 residues. The CDR3 bases are TGTGCCAGCAGAATTACACGGGAGGGGGGAAACATTCAGTACTTC. Translation gives CASRITREGGNIQYF.

This clone came up once. The chain employs TRBV7-9 and TRBJ2-5, with no clear D. The V gene's germline CDR1 is SEHNR and CDR2 FQNEAQ (reference sequence). Trimming stripped 5 bases from V and 4 bases from J, with 20 bases between. The CDR3 consists of 16 residues. The CDR3 DNA reads TGTGCCAGCAGCCCCCAAGAGACACACTGGGGAGAGACCCAGTACTTC. It translates to CASSPQETHWGETQYF.

This chain connects TRBV6-1 to TRBJ2-5, with D unclear. Germline V gene lookup returns CDR1 MNHNS and CDR2 SASEGT. The CDR3 consists of 18 residues. Trimming removed 4 bases from V and 5 bases from J, with 26 bases in between. The CDR3 sequence is CASSAHHFSVRTLETQYF. CDR3 DNA: TGTGCCAGCAGTGCCCATCACTTTTCCGTGAGGACCCTGGAGACCCAGTACTTC.

The rearrangement joins TRBV30 to TRBJ1-2; D is undetermined. From germline, CDR1 is GTSNPN and CDR2 SVGIG (reference sequence). This CDR3 region has 10 residues. V was trimmed by 3 bases and J by 8 bases, leaving 7 bases between them. In nucleotides, the CDR3 is TGTGCCTGGAGGAGAGGGGGCTACACCTTC. It yields the protein CAWRRGGYTF.

This clone was counted a few times. The chain is built from TRBV5-1 and TRBJ1-5; the D gene is possibly TRBD1 (5 bases). The germline V gene encodes CDR1 SGHRS and CDR2 YFSETQ. V was cut by 4 bases and J by 7 bases, with 12 bases left in between. The CDR3 consists of 13 residues. The CDR3 DNA is TGCGCCAGCAGCCCAGGGCCTGGGCAGCCCCAGCATTTT. This translates into CASSPGPGQPQHF.